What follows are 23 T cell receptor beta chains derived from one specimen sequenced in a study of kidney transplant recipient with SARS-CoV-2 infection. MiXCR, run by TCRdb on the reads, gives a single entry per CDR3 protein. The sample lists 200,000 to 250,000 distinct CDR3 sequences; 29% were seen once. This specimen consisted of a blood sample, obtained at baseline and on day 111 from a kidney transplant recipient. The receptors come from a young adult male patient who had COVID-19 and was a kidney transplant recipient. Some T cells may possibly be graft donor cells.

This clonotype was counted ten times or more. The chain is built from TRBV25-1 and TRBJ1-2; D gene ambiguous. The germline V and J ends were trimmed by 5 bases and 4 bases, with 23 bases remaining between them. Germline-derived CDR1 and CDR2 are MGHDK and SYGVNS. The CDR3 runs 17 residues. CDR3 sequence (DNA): TGTGCCAGCAGTTGGGAACCAGAACTGGGAAAGACCTATGGCTACACCTTC. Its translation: CASSWEPELGKTYGYTF.

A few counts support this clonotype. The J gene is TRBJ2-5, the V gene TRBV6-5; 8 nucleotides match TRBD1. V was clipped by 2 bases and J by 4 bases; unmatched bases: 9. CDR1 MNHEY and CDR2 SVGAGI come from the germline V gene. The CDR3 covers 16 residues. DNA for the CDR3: TGTGCCAGCAGTTACCCCCGACAGGGGATCGGAGAGACCCAGTACTTC. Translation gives CASSYPRQGIGETQYF.

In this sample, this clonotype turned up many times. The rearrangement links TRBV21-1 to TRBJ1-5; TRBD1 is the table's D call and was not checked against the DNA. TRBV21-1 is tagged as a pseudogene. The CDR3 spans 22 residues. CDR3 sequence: CASSTRCCGAGLGFISNQPQHF. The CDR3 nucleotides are TGTGCCAGCAGCACGCGATGTTGTGGGGCGGGCTTGGGATTTATCAGCAATCAGCCCCAGCATTTT.

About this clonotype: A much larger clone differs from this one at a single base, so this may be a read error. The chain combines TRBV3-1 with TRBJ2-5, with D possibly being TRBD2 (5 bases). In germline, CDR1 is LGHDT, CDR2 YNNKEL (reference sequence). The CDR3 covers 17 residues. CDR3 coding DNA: TGTGCCAACAGCGGCAGGAGTCCCATTTCTTTCTCTGAGACCCAGTACTTC. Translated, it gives CANSGRSPISFSETQYF.

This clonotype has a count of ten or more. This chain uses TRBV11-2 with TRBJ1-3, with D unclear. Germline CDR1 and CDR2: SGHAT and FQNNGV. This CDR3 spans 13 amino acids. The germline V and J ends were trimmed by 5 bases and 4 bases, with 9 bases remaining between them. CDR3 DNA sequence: TGTGCCAGCAGCCTAGGTCCCGGAAACACCATATATTTT. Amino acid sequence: CASSLGPGNTIYF.

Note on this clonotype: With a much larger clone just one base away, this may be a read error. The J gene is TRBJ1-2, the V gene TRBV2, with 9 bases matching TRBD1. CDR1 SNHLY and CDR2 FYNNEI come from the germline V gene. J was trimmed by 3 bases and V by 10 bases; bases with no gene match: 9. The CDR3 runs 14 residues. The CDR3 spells CANTPGQGDYGYTF. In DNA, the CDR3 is TGTGCCAACACTCCGGGACAGGGAGACTATGGCTACACCTTC.

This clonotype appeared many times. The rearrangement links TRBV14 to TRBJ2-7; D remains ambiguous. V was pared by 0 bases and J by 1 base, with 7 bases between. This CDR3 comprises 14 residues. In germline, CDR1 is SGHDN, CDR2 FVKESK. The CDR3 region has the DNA TGTGCCAGCAGCCAAGATGTACAGTCCTACGAGCAGTACTTC. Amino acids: CASSQDVQSYEQYF.

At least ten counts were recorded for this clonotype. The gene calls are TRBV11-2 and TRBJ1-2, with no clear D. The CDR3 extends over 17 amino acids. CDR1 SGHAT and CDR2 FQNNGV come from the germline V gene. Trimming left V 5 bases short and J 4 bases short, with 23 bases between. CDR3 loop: CASSVIRTSRKTYGYTF. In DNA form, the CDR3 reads TGTGCCAGCAGCGTAATACGAACAAGCAGAAAGACCTATGGCTACACCTTC.

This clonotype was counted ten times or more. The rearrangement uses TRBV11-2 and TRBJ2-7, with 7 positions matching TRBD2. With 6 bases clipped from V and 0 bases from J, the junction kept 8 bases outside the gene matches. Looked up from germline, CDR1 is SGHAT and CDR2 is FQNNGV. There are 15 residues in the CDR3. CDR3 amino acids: CASRDTSASSYEQYF. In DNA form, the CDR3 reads TGTGCCAGCAGGGATACTAGCGCGAGCTCCTACGAGCAGTACTTC.

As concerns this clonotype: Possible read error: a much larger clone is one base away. In nucleotides, the CDR3 is TGTGCCAGCAGCCCCTGGACAGGGACCTACAATGAGCAGCTCTTC. Its translation is CASSPWTGTYNEQLF. The chain employs TRBV13 and TRBJ2-1; TRBD1 matches 8 bases. Germline V gene sequence: CDR1 PRHDT, CDR2 FYEKMQ (reference sequence). The length of the CDR3 is 15 residues.

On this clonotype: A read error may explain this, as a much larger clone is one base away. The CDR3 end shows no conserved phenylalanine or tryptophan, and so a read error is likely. The CDR3 sequence: CASSPNAGELFI. Here the CDR3 DNA reads TGTGCCAGCTCACCTAATGCCGGGGAGCTGTTTATT. The J gene is TRBJ2-2, the V gene TRBV18; D gene ambiguous. The CDR3 is 12 residues long. V lost 3 bases, J lost 6 bases, and 5 bases lay in between. Germline V gene data show CDR1 as KGHSH and CDR2 as LQKENI.

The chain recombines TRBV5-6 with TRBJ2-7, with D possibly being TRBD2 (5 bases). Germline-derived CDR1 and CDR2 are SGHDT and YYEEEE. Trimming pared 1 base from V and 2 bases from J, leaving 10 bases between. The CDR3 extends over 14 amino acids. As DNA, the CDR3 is TGTGCCAGCAGCTTGTCGGGAAGCCCCTACGAGCAGTACTTC. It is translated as CASSLSGSPYEQYF.

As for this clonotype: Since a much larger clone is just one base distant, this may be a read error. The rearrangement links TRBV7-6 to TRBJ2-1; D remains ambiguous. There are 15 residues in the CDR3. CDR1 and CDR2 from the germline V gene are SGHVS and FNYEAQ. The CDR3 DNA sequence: TGTGCTAGCAGCCTTATTCTGAGCCCCTACAATGAGCAGTTCTTC. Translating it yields CASSLILSPYNEQFF.

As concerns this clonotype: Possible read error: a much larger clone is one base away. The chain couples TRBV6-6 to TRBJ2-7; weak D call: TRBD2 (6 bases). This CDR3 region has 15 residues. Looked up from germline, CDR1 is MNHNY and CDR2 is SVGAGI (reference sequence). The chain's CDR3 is CASRQGTFSSYGQYF. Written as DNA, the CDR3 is TGTGCCAGCAGGCAAGGGACTTTTAGCTCCTACGGGCAGTACTTC.

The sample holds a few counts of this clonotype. Written as DNA, the CDR3 is TGTGCCAGCAGCCGACAGGGAAGGTTAGAGACCCAGTACTTC. Its protein is CASSRQGRLETQYF. This chain links TRBV7-7 with TRBJ2-5, with 7 bases identical to TRBD1. The V gene end was trimmed by 5 bases and the J gene end by 4 bases; junction bases not matched to a gene: 7. CDR1 and CDR2 (germline): SSHAT, FNYEAQ (reference sequence). The CDR3 is 14 amino acids.

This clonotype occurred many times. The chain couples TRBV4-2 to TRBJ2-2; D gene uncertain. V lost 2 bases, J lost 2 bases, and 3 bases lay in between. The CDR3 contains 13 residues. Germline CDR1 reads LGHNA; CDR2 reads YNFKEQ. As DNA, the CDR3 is TGTGCCAGCAGCCAAAAAAACACCGGGGAGCTGTTTTTT. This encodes CASSQKNTGELFF.

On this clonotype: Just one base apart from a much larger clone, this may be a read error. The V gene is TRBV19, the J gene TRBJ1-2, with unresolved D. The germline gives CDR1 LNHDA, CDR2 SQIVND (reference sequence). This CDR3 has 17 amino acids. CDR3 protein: CASSVVATNRKTYDYTF. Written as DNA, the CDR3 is TGTGCCAGTAGTGTAGTTGCGACAAATCGAAAGACCTATGACTACACCTTC.

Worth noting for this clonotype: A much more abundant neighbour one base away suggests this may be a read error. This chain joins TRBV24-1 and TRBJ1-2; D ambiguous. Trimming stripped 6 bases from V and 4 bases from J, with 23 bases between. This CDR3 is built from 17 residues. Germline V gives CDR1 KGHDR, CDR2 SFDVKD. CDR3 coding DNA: TGTGCCACCAGTAGCACGCGTAGTACCAGAAGGACCTATGGCTACACCTTC. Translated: CATSSTRSTRRTYGYTF.

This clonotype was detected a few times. DNA for the CDR3: TGTGCCAGCAGCCGACAACCCACCCTTCGAAAGACCTATGGCTACACCTTC. This sequence encodes CASSRQPTLRKTYGYTF. This rearrangement joins TRBV3-1 to TRBJ1-2, with D unclear. The CDR3 has 17 residues. V gave up 4 bases and J gave up 4 bases, with 22 bases separating them. Germline CDR1 reads LGHDT; CDR2 reads YNNKEL (reference sequence). Drawing the rest from reference TRBV3-1 and TRBJ1-2, the complete variable domain is DTAVSQTPKYLVTQMGNDKSIKCEQNLGHDTMYWYKQDSKKFLKIMFSYNNKELIINETVPNRFSPKSPDKAHLNLHINSLELGDSAVYFCASSRQPTLRKTYGYTFGSGTRLTVV.

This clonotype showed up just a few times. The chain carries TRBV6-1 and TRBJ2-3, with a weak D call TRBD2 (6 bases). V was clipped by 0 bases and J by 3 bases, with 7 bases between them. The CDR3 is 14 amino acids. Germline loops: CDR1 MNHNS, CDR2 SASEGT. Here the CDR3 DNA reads TGTGCCAGCAGTGAAGCACGGGGGACAGATACGCAGTATTTT. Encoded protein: CASSEARGTDTQYF.

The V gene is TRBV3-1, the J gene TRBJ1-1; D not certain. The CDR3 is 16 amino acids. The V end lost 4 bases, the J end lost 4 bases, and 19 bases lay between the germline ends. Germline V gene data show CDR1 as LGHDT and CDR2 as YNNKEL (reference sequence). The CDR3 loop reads CASSRNPISIRTEAFF. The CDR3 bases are TGTGCCAGCAGCCGGAATCCCATTTCAATTCGCACTGAAGCTTTCTTT. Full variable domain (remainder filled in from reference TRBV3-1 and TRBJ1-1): DTAVSQTPKYLVTQMGNDKSIKCEQNLGHDTMYWYKQDSKKFLKIMFSYNNKELIINETVPNRFSPKSPDKAHLNLHINSLELGDSAVYFCASSRNPISIRTEAFFGQGTRLTVV.

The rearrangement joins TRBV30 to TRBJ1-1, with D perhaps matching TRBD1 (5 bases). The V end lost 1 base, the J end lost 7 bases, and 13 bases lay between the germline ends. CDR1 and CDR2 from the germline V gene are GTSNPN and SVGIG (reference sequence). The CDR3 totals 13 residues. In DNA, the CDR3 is TGTGCCTGGAGTGACGGGGCCCAATTTGAAGCTTTCTTT. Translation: CAWSDGAQFEAFF. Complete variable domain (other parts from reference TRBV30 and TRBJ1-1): SQTIHQWPATLVQPVGSPLSLECTVEGTSNPNLYWYRQAAGRGLQLLFYSVGIGQISSEVPQNLSASRPQDRQFILSSKKLLLSDSGFYLCAWSDGAQFEAFFGQGTRLTVV.

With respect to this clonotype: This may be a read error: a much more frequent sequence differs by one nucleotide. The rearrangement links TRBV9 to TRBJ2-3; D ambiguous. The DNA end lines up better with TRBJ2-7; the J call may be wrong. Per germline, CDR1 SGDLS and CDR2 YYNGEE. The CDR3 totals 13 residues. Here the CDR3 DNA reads TGTGCCAGCAGCGTAGAGTCAAAGGGTGAGCAGTACTTC. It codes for CASSVESKGEQYF.